A selection of T cell receptor beta chains follows, all from one sample in a study of OX40 agonist ivuxolimab in advanced cancers. The table came from immunoSEQ multiplex PCR; TCRdb's copy has only in-frame clones and leaves some out. In the table there are about 62,000 clones, roughly 90% of which are singletons. The sequencing used CD4+ or CD8+ T cells sorted from blood, collected in a trial of the OX40 agonist ivuxolimab. The origin of the receptors is an adult with an advanced solid tumor such as melanoma, head and neck, liver or kidney cancer. CDR3s include the opening cysteine and the closing phenylalanine or tryptophan. D genes are given only for firm matches. Clone size is not always given. Where it is, it says once, few, many or a class for expanded clones.

-,-,TRBJ1-6,TRBV30,CAWTNFNQLSPLHF,TGTGCCTGGACAAACTTCAACCAATTGTCACCCCTCCACTTT
-,TRBD2,TRBJ2-3,TRBV6-1,CATTREVDTQYF,TGTGCCACCACGCGGGAGGTGGATACGCAGTATTTT
-,TRBD2,TRBJ2-7,TRBV9,CASSGPGLEGEQYF,TGTGCCAGCAGCGGGCCGGGACTAGAGGGCGAGCAGTACTTC
-,TRBD1,TRBJ1-5,TRBV7-6,CASRPAGQGALTSNQPQHF,TGTGCCAGCAGGCCCGCGGGGCAGGGGGCCCTGACGAGCAATCAGCCCCAGCATTTT
-,TRBD2,TRBJ2-3,TRBV29-1,CSVEDPKAGGTDTQYF,TGCAGCGTTGAAGACCCGAAGGCGGGAGGCACAGATACGCAGTATTTT
once,-,TRBJ2-2,TRBV11-2,CASSPTTSTGELFF,TGTGCCAGCAGCCCCACAACTAGCACCGGGGAGCTGTTTTTT
-,TRBD1,TRBJ1-1,TRBV4-1,CASSQGDRANTEAFF,TGCGCCAGCAGCCAAGGAGACAGGGCGAACACTGAAGCTTTCTTT
-,TRBD1,TRBJ2-2,TRBV10-3,CAIRPDRGGTGELFF,TGTGCCATCAGGCCAGACAGGGGGGGGACCGGGGAGCTGTTTTTT
-,TRBD1,TRBJ1-1,TRBV29-1,CSGETGGVAFF,TGCAGCGGGGAGACAGGGGGAGTAGCTTTCTTT
-,TRBD2,TRBJ2-3,TRBV30,CAWSKPGTSGRGQYF,TGTGCCTGGAGTAAACCCGGGACTAGCGGGAGGGGGCAGTATTTT
-,TRBD1,TRBJ1-2,TRBV6-5,CASSYSLDRGHGYTF,TGTGCCAGCAGTTACTCCCTGGACAGGGGGCACGGCTACACCTTC
few,-,TRBJ1-3,TRBV12-5,CASALGGSGNTIYF,TGTGCTAGTGCTCTTGGGGGCTCTGGAAACACCATATATTTT
-,-,TRBJ2-7,TRBV5-4,CASSQEGRDGTYEQYF,TGTGCCAGCAGCCAAGAAGGCAGGGATGGGACCTACGAGCAGTACTTC
-,-,TRBJ2-7,TRBV12-5,CASATTRVALHGNPYEQYF,TGTGCTAGTGCCACGACCCGGGTGGCGCTCCACGGTAACCCCTACGAGCAGTACTTC
-,-,TRBJ2-5,TRBV7-8,CASSSYGQLQETQYF,TGTGCCAGCAGCTCGTATGGACAGTTACAAGAGACCCAGTACTTC
-,TRBD1,TRBJ1-2,TRBV5-1,CASSSPGQGNYGYTF,TGCGCCAGCAGCTCGCCGGGACAGGGAAACTATGGCTACACCTTC
-,-,TRBJ1-4,TRBV18,CASTEQGTNEKLFF,TGTGCCAGCACCGAACAGGGAACTAATGAAAAACTGTTTTTT
-,-,TRBJ2-3,TRBV4-1,CASSQDWAGDTQYF,TGCGCCAGCAGCCAAGATTGGGCAGGCGATACGCAGTATTTT
-,-,TRBJ2-7,TRBV2,CASAPGTLSSYEQYF,TGTGCCAGCGCCCCGGGGACACTAAGCTCCTACGAGCAGTACTTC
-,TRBD1,TRBJ1-6,TRBV9,CASSTSGPGGSSPLHF,TGTGCCAGCAGCACCAGCGGTCCAGGGGGTAGTTCACCCCTCCACTTT
-,TRBD1,TRBJ2-1,TRBV19,CASSIGVRGSQFF,TGTGCCAGTAGTATAGGAGTCAGGGGGTCGCAGTTCTTC
-,-,TRBJ1-1,TRBV4-1,CASSQSGDTEAFF,TGCGCCAGCAGCCAATCAGGGGACACTGAAGCTTTCTTT
-,-,TRBJ2-7,TRBV5-1,CAGSPAVGLSYEQYF,TGCGCCGGCAGCCCGGCGGTCGGTCTGTCCTACGAGCAGTACTTC
-,-,TRBJ2-7,TRBV19,CASGKGRSYEQYF,TGTGCCAGCGGGAAGGGCAGGTCCTACGAGCAGTACTTC
-,TRBD2,TRBJ2-2,TRBV19,CASNITSGYYTGELFF,TGTGCCAGTAATATAACTAGCGGGTATTACACCGGGGAGCTGTTTTTT
-,TRBD1,TRBJ1-5,TRBV10-2,CASSGARGQPQHF,TGCGCCAGCAGTGGGGCCAGGGGGCAGCCCCAGCATTTT
once,-,TRBJ2-5,TRBV2,CASKSRDFQETQYF,TGTGCCAGCAAGTCTCGGGACTTCCAAGAGACCCAGTACTTC
-,TRBD1,TRBJ1-1,TRBV5-1,CASSLGVTGRTEAFF,TGCGCCAGCAGCTTGGGTGTGACAGGGCGGACTGAAGCTTTCTTT
-,TRBD2,TRBJ2-3,TRBV6-1,CASTSGDTDTQYF,TGTGCCAGCACTAGCGGGGACACAGATACGCAGTATTTT
-,TRBD1,TRBJ1-1,TRBV5-1,CASSSGQEFMNTEAFF,TGCGCCAGCAGCTCGGGACAGGAGTTCATGAACACTGAAGCTTTCTTT
once,TRBD1,TRBJ2-2,TRBV19,CASIPRGRYTGELFF,TGTGCCAGTATCCCAAGGGGGCGGTACACCGGGGAGCTGTTTTTT
once,-,TRBJ2-5,TRBV5-4,CASSLSTAGPLETQYF,TGTGCCAGCAGTTTATCTACTGCCGGGCCCCTAGAGACCCAGTACTTC
-,-,TRBJ1-1,TRBV27,CASSLRSKNTEAFF,TGTGCCAGCAGTCTCCGTTCCAAGAACACTGAAGCTTTCTTT
-,-,TRBJ1-5,TRBV10-2,CASSSAEGSNQPQHF,TGCGCCAGCAGTTCGGCAGAAGGTAGCAATCAGCCCCAGCATTTT
-,-,TRBJ1-1,TRBV9,CASSVTVQGTEAFF,TGTGCCAGCAGCGTGACAGTTCAGGGTACTGAAGCTTTCTTT
few,-,TRBJ2-3,TRBV9,CASSVGGTRRGTDTQYF,TGTGCCAGCAGCGTAGGAGGAACTAGACGAGGCACAGATACGCAGTATTTT
-,-,TRBJ1-1,TRBV25-1,CASKAGNTEAFF,TGTGCCAGCAAGGCAGGGAACACTGAAGCTTTCTTT
-,-,TRBJ1-6,TRBV5-4,CATQQRGRDNSPLHF,TGTGCCACCCAACAGCGCGGTCGTGATAATTCACCCCTCCACTTT
once,TRBD1,TRBJ2-3,TRBV23-1,CANNLGQRDRGDTQYF,TGCGCCAACAACCTGGGACAGCGCGATAGGGGAGATACGCAGTATTTT
-,-,TRBJ2-3,TRBV6-1,CASSDLPRGDTQYF,TGTGCCAGCAGTGACCTTCCTCGGGGAGATACGCAGTATTTT
-,TRBD1,TRBJ1-1,TRBV7-9,CASSSLQGSNTEAFF,TGTGCCAGCAGCTCACTACAGGGGTCGAACACTGAAGCTTTCTTT
-,-,TRBJ2-1,TRBV9,CASSVEGLVAYNEQFF,TGTGCCAGCAGCGTAGAAGGGCTAGTCGCCTACAATGAGCAGTTCTTC
-,-,TRBJ2-7,TRBV19,CASSIDRQTGFYF,TGTGCCAGTAGTATAGATCGACAGACCGGCTTCTACTTC
-,TRBD2,TRBJ2-7,TRBV7-2,CASSFRVAGPYEQYF,TGTGCCAGCAGCTTCAGGGTAGCGGGACCCTACGAGCAGTACTTC
-,-,TRBJ2-3,TRBV7-9,CASSLGGFDTQYF,TGTGCCAGCAGCTTAGGGGGCTTCGATACGCAGTATTTT
once,-,TRBJ2-7,TRBV6-1,CASTTTSAYEQYF,TGTGCCAGCACCACGACTAGTGCGTACGAGCAGTACTTC
-,TRBD1,TRBJ2-7,TRBV2,CASRDRVEIYEQYF,TGTGCCAGCCGGGACAGGGTTGAGATCTACGAGCAGTACTTC
-,TRBD1,TRBJ1-1,TRBV18,CASSPRTGDLNTEAFF,TGTGCCAGCTCCCCCCGGACAGGGGACCTAAACACTGAAGCTTTCTTT
-,TRBD2,TRBJ2-3,TRBV6-5,CASSPGGIPQYF,TGTGCCAGCAGTCCGGGGGGGATACCGCAGTATTTT
-,TRBD1,TRBJ1-1,TRBV15,CATSRDFEGAGTEAFF,TGTGCCACCAGCAGAGATTTTGAGGGGGCTGGCACTGAAGCTTTCTTT
-,-,TRBJ1-4,TRBV30,CAWSGDGATNEKLFF,TGTGCCTGGAGTGGGGACGGTGCAACTAATGAAAAACTGTTTTTT
-,-,TRBJ2-2,TRBV4-2,CASSQSALFEGDGGELFF,TGTGCCAGCAGCCAATCGGCCCTTTTCGAAGGGGACGGGGGGGAGCTGTTTTTT
few,-,TRBJ1-6,TRBV6-1,CASSGGRDWSYNSPLHF,TGTGCCAGCAGTGGGGGACGGGATTGGTCCTATAATTCACCCCTCCACTTT